Each of the 7 T cell receptor beta chains below was sequenced from the same sample in a study of tumor-infiltrating lymphocytes in primary liver carcinoma. Joint extraction of RNA and DNA used about 17-30 mg of bulk tissue that was unsorted. With around 520 ng total RNA as template and a constant-region primer, TCR beta cDNA was made. Generation of the TCR beta libraries relied on three nested multiplex PCR rounds using slightly modified ARM-PCR. The study ran its first two PCR rounds for around 10 cycles each, using TRBV1-TRBV30 forward primers and a C-beta reverse primer. Using its own MiXCR run on the multiplex PCR reads, TCRdb lists one record per CDR3 protein. The sample records approximately 64,000 distinct CDR3 sequences, around 69% being singletons. Input material: liver tumor tissue from sampling region 4. Subset of the sample: tumor region T4, right-lateral pole. The receptors derive from a man aged 40-50 years with primary liver carcinoma and hepatitis B virus infection.

This clonotype was recorded once. The final CDR3 position lacks the conserved phenylalanine or tryptophan, pointing to a likely read error. No DNA is shown, since the ends of the CDR3 on it are uncertain; the CDR3 is the one TCRdb lists. This chain joins TRBV6-2 or TRBV6-3 and TRBJ1-1; the D call of TRBD1 is as the table states it, not checked on the DNA. Germline lookup yields CDR1 MNHEY and CDR2 SVGEGT. The CDR3 totals 17 residues, both ends included. The chain's CDR3 is CASSYVTGGPMITEAFL.

Details on this clonotype: This likely comes from a read error, as the CDR3 has no conserved phenylalanine or tryptophan at its end. It is unclear where the CDR3 begins or ends on the DNA, so no DNA is shown, and the CDR3 is as TCRdb lists it. This chain joins TRBV14 and TRBJ2-3. Per germline, CDR1 SGHDN and CDR2 FVKESK. The CDR3 contains 13 residues when both ends are counted. The CDR3 is CASSREYTDTKYC.

The chain is built from TRBV7-2 and TRBJ2-7, with D tentatively TRBD2 (6 bases). Germline V gene data show CDR1 as SGHTA and CDR2 as FQGNSA. The CDR3 has 12 amino acids. V gave up 4 bases and J gave up 13 bases, with 17 bases separating them. CDR3 sequence reads: CASSSARETHYF. The CDR3 DNA reads as TGTGCCAGCAGCTCCGCCCGGGAGACCCACTACTTC.

As to this clonotype: Lacking the conserved final phenylalanine or tryptophan, this CDR3 likely reflects a read error. It is unclear where the CDR3 begins or ends on the DNA, so no DNA is shown, and the CDR3 is as TCRdb lists it. V gene TRBV29-1 combines with J gene TRBJ2-1; no check of the table's D call, TRBD1, against the DNA was made. Per germline, CDR1 SQVTM and CDR2 ANQGSEA. The CDR3 sequence runs 16 residues, both termini included. CDR3 protein: CSVATLRPWSRQEEFT.

For this clonotype: A much larger clone is a single base away; this may be a read error. This CDR3 is missing its conserved last phenylalanine or tryptophan, likely due to a read error. The gene calls are TRBV28 and TRBJ2-7, with D possibly TRBD2 on 5 matching bases. Between the trimmed V and J ends, which lost 8 bases and 4 bases, there was a span of 12 bases. Germline CDR1 MDHEN, CDR2 SYDVKM. The CDR3 length is 12 residues. The CDR3 sequence: CASRDAGYEQYL. The CDR3 coding sequence is TGTGCCAGCCGGGATGCGGGTTACGAGCAGTACCTC.

Concerning this clonotype itself: In this CDR3 the conserved last residue, phenylalanine or tryptophan, is missing, so a read error is likely. The chain is built from TRBV11-2 and TRBJ2-7, with 10 bases lining up with TRBD1. V lost 4 bases, J lost 8 bases, and 8 bases stayed unmatched. Germline-derived CDR1 and CDR2 are SGHAT and FQNNGV. The CDR3 covers 14 residues. The CDR3 coding sequence is TGTGCCAGCAGCTCCCGGACAGGGGGTGACAAGCAGTACTTA. Translating gives CASSSRTGGDKQYL.

The sample holds a few counts of this clonotype. This could be a read error, since a much larger clone is one nucleotide away. The chain links TRBV6-2 or TRBV6-3 to TRBJ2-5; no definite D call. The germline V and J ends were trimmed by 8 bases and 2 bases, with 6 bases remaining between them. The CDR3 loop spans 11 amino acids. Germline loops: CDR1 MNHEY, CDR2 SVGEGT. This CDR3 reads CASGLQETQYF. The CDR3 coding sequence is TGTGCCAGCGGTTTACAAGAGACCCAGTACTTC.